The clone carrying this T cell receptor beta chain came up once. The antigen is undetermined. MiXCR, applied by TCRdb to the RT-PCR reads, yields one record per CDR3 protein. The table has thousands of distinct CDR3 sequences, approximately 84% seen once. The germline gives CDR1 MDHEN, CDR2 SYDVKM. Losses at the gene ends were 5 bases for V and 5 bases for J; bases not matched to a gene: 7. This CDR3 spans 15 amino acids. The data stem from a study of yellow fever vaccine responses in identical twins. Study results and caveats: In identical twins, vaccine T cell responses appeared partly shared and partly individual.

The material was T cells from blood (PBMCs), unsorted or a sorted subset (not recorded which), obtained before or after yellow fever vaccination (not recorded which). This clonotype was sampled from a woman younger than 35 who received the yellow fever vaccine. The chain combines TRBV28 with TRBJ2-2; 8 bases are shared with TRBD2. CDR3 in amino acids: CASSAGTRDTGELFF. In DNA form, the CDR3 reads TGTGCCAGCAGTGCCGGGACTAGGGATACCGGGGAGCTGTTTTTT.